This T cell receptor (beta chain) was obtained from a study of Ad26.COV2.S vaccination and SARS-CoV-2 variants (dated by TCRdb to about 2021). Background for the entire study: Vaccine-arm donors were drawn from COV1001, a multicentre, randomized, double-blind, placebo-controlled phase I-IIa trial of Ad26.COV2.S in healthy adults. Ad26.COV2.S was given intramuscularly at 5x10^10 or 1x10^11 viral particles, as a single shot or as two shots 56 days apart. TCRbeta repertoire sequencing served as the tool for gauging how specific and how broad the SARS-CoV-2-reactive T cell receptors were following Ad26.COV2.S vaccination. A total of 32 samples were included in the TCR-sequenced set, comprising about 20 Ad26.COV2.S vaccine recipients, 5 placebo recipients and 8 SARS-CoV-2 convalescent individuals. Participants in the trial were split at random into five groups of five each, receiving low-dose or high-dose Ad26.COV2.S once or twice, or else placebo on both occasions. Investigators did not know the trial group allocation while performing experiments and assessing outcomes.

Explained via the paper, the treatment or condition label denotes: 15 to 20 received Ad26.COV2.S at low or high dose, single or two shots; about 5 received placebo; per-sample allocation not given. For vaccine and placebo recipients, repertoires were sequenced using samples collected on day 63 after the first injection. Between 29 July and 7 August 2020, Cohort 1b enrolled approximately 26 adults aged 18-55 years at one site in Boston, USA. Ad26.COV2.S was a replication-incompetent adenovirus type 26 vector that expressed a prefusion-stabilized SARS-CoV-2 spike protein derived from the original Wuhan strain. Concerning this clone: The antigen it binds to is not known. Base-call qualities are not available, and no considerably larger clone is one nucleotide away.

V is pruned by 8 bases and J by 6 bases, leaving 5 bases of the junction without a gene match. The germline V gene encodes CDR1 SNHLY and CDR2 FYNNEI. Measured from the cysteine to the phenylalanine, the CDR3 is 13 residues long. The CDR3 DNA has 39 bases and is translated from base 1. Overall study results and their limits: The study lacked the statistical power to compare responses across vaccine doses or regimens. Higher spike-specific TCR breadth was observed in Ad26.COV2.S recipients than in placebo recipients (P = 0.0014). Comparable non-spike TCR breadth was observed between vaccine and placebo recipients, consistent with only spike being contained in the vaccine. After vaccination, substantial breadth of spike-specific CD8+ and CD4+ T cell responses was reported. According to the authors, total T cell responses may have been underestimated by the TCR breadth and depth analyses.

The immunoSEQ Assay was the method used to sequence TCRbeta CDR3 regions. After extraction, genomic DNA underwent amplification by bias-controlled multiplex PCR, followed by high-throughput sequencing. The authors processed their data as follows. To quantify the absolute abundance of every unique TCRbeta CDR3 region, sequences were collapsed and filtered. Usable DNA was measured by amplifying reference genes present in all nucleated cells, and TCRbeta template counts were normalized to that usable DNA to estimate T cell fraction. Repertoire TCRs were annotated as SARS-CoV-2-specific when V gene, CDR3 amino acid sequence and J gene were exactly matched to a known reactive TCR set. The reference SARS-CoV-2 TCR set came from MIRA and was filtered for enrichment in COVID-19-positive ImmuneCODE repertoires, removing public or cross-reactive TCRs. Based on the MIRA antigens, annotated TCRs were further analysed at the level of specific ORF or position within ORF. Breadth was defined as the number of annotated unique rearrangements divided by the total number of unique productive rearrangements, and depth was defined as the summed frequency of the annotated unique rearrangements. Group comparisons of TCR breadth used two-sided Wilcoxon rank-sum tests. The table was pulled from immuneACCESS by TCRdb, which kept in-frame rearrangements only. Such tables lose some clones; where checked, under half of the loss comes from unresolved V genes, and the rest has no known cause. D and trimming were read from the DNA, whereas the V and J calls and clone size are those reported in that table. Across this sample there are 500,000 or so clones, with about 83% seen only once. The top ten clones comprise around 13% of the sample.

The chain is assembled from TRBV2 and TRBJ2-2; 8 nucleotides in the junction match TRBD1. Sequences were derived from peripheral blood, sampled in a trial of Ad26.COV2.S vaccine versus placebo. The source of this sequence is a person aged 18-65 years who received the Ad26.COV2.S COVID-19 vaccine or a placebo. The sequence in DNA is TGTGCCAGCCGGGACAGGCGGGCCGGGGAGCTGTTTTTT. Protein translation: CASRDRRAGELFF.